The T cell receptor beta chain described here comes from a study of blood T cells in healthy people across ages. Remarks on this clonotype: What it binds is unknown.

The V and J ends lost 0 bases and 3 bases respectively, with 9 bases between them. Germline-derived CDR1 and CDR2 are MNHEY and SMNVEV (reference sequence). The CDR3 is made up of 14 amino acids. Findings of the study overall: TCR beta diversity per million T cells fell roughly linearly with age.

A J-beta primer mix and a sample-barcoded 5' primer were used in a second PCR of about 7 to 12 cycles. Using its own MiXCR run on the 5' RACE reads, TCRdb lists one record per CDR3 protein. The profile covers over 950,000 distinct CDR3 sequences, with 30% to 40% appearing a single time and roughly 14% taken by the ten largest. The source of this sequence is a man aged 18 to 29 in good health. The rearrangement joins TRBV27 to TRBJ2-7; a possible D gene is TRBD1 (5 bases). What was sequenced was blood. CDR3 coding DNA: TGTGCCAGCAGTTTATCGGACGGACACTACGAGCAGTACTTC. It translates to CASSLSDGHYEQYF.